The clone carrying this T cell receptor (beta chain) has only a few counts. No antigen is known for it. Trimming took 6 bases from V and 8 from J; bases not matched to a gene: 7. CDR3 length: 13 amino acids. Germline V gene data show CDR1 as MGHDK and CDR2 as SYGVNS. Sorting that relied on CD45RO/CCR7/CD25/CD127/CD95/CD27 yielded CD4+ naive, central memory, regulatory and stem cell-like memory cells. This sample is part of a study of beta chain features in type 1 diabetes. Study-level information: Age and gender were similar between patients and healthy donors, as were cell yields. Examination spanned around 110 million sorted cells from all samples. General study results and limits: More deletions and fewer insertions at VDJ junctions were seen in type 1 diabetes patients. All four CD4+ subsets of Type 1 diabetes patients contained TCRB CDR3s that were moderately but significantly shorter.

Expressed TCRB transcripts were sequenced, since all the RNA that had been isolated was reverse transcribed. Method: immunoSEQ multiplex PCR; TCRdb's copy keeps in-frame clones and lacks some. The table has a few hundred thousand clones, roughly an eighth seen once. The source is a man under 40 with type 1 diabetes. Sequencing was done on a sample of naive CD4+ T cells from blood. This chain joins TRBV25-1 and TRBJ1-2, with 9 bases lining up with TRBD1. The chain's CDR3 is CASRRTGEEGYTF. In nucleotides, the CDR3 is TGTGCCAGCAGGCGGACAGGGGAGGAAGGCTACACCTTC.